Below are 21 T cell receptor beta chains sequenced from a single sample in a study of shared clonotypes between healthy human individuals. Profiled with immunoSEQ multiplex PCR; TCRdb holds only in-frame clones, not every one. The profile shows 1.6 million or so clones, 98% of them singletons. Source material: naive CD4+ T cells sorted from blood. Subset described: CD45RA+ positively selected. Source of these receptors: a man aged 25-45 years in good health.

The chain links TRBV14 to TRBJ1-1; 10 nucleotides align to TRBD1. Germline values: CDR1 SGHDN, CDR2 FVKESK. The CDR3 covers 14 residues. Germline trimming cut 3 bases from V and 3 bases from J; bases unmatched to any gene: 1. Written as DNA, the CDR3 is TGTGCCAGCAGCCAGGACAGGGGGTACACTGAAGCTTTCTTT. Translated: CASSQDRGYTEAFF. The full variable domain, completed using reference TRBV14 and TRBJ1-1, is EAGVTQFPSHSVIEKGQTVTLRCDPISGHDNLYWYRRVMGKEIKFLLHFVKESKQDESGMPNNRFLAERTGGTYSTLKVQPAELEDSGVYFCASSQDRGYTEAFFGQGTRLTVV.

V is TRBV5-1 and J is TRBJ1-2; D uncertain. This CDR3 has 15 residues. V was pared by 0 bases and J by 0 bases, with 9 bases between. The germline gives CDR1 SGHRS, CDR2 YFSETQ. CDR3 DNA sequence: TGCGCCAGCAGCTTGGAGCCTCTAGCTAACTATGGCTACACCTTC. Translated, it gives CASSLEPLANYGYTF.

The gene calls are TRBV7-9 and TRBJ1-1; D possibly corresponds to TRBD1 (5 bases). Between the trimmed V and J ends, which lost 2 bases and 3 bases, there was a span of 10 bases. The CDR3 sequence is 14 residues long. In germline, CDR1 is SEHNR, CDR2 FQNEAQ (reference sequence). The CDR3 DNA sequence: TGTGCCAGCAGCTTACCCAGGGCGGACACTGAAGCTTTCTTT. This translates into CASSLPRADTEAFF.

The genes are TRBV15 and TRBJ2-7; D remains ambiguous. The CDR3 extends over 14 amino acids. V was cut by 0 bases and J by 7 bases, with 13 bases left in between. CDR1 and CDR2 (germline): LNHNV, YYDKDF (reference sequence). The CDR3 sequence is CATSRDPPRREQYF. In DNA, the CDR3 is TGTGCCACCAGCAGAGATCCTCCGAGACGGGAGCAGTACTTC.

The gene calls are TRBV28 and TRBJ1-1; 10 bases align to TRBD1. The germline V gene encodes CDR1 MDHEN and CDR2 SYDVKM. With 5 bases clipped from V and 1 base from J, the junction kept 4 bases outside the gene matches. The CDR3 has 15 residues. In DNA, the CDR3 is TGTGCCAGCAGTCGACAGGGGGCGGCGAACACTGAAGCTTTCTTT. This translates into CASSRQGAANTEAFF.

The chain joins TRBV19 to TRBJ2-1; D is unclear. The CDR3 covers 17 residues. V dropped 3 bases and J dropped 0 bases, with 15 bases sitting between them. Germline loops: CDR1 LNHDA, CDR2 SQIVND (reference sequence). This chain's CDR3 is CASSIGPGVASYNEQFF. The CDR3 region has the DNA TGTGCCAGTAGTATCGGCCCTGGTGTGGCCTCCTACAATGAGCAGTTCTTC.

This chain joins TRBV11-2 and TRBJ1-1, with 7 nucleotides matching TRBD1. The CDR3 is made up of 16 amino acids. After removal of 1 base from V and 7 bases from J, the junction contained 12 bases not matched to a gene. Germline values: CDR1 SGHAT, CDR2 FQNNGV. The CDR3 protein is CASSLGWGDSFLEAFF. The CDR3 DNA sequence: TGTGCCAGCAGCTTAGGCTGGGGGGACAGTTTCCTTGAAGCTTTCTTT.

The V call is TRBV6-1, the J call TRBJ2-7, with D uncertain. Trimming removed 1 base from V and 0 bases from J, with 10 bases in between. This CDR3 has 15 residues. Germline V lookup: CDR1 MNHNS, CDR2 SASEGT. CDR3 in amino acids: CASSEGISFSYEQYF. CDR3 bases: TGTGCCAGCAGTGAAGGAATTTCCTTCTCCTACGAGCAGTACTTC.

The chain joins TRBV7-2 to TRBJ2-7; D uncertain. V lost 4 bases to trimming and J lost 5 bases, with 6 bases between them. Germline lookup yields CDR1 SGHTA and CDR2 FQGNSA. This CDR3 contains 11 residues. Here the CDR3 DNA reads TGTGCCAGCAGCTCCCCCCACGAGCAGTACTTC. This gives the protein CASSSPHEQYF.

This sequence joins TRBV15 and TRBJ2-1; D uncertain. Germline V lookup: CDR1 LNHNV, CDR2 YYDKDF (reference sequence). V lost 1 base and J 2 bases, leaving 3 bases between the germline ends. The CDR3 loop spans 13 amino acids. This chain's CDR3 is CATSRGAYNEQFF. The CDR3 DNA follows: TGTGCCACCAGCAGAGGGGCCTACAATGAGCAGTTCTTC.

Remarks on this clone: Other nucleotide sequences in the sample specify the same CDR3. CDR3 loop: CASSEAHYNEQFF. For the CDR3, the DNA is TGCGCCAGCAGTGAGGCCCACTACAATGAGCAGTTCTTC. J is TRBJ2-1 and V is TRBV10-1; D call uncertain. From germline, CDR1 is WNHNN and CDR2 SYGVQD (reference sequence). There are 13 residues in the CDR3. V shed 2 bases and J shed 3 bases, with 5 bases lying between them.

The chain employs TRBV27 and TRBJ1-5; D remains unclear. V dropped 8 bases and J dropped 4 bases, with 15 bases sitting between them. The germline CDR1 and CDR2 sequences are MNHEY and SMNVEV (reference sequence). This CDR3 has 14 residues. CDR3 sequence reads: CASPTGLSNQPQHF. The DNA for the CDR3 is TGTGCCAGCCCAACCGGACTTTCTAATCAGCCCCAGCATTTT.

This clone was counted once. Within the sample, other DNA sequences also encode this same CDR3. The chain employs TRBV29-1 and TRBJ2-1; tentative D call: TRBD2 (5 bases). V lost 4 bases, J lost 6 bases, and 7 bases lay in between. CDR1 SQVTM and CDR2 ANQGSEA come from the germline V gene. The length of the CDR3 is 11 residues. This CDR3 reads CSVARGNEQFF. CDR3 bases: TGCAGCGTTGCCCGGGGCAATGAGCAGTTCTTC.

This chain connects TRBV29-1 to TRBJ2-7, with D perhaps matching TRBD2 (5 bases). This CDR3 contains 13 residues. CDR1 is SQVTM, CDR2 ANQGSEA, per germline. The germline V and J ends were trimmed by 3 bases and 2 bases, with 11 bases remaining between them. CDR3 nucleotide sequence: TGCAGCGTTGATGCGGACGGGACCTACGAGCAGTACTTC. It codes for CSVDADGTYEQYF.

CDR3: CASSLASYGYTF. Here the CDR3 DNA reads TGTGCCAGCAGCTTAGCTTCGTATGGCTACACCTTC. The rearrangement joins TRBV7-9 to TRBJ1-2; the D is unclear. This CDR3 comprises 12 residues. Trimming stripped 0 bases from V and 5 bases from J, with 4 bases between. Germline loops: CDR1 SEHNR, CDR2 FQNEAQ (reference sequence).

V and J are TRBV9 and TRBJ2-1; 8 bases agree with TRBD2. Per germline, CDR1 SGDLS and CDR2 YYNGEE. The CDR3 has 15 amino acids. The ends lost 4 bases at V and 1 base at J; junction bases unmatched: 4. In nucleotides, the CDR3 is TGTGCCAGCAGCTTTAGCGGGATTTCCTACAATGAGCAGTTCTTC. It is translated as CASSFSGISYNEQFF.

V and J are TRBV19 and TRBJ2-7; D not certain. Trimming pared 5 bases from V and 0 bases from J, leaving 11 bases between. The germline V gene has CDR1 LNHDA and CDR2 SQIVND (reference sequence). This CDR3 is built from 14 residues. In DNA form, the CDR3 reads TGTGCCAGTAGTCGGGCGGTAAGCTCCTACGAGCAGTACTTC. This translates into CASSRAVSSYEQYF.

This chain's CDR3 is CASSRVQNTEAFF. Written as DNA, the CDR3 is TGTGCCAGCAGTAGAGTGCAAAACACTGAAGCTTTCTTT. The chain has TRBV6-1 and TRBJ1-1; D is undetermined. V was trimmed by 5 bases and J by 2 bases, leaving 9 bases between them. The CDR3 consists of 13 residues. CDR1 MNHNS and CDR2 SASEGT come from the germline V gene.

CDR3: CAISRDRASQPQHF. CDR3 DNA sequence: TGTGCCATCAGTCGCGACAGGGCCAGTCAGCCCCAGCATTTT. This chain joins TRBV10-3 and TRBJ1-5, with 7 nucleotides matching TRBD1. V gave up 5 bases and J gave up 6 bases; unmatched junction bases: 7. Germline loops: CDR1 ENHRY, CDR2 SYGVKD. The CDR3 loop spans 14 amino acids.

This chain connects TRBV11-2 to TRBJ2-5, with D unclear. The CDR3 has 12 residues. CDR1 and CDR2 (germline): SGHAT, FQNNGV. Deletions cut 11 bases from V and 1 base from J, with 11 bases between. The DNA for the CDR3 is TGTGCCTCTCGCCACGTCCAAGAGACCCAGTACTTC. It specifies CASRHVQETQYF.

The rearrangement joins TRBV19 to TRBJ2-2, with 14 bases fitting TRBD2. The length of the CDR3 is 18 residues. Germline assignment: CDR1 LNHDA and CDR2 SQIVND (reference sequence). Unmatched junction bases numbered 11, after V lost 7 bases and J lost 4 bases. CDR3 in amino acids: CASTSAGLAGVVTGELFF. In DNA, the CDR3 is TGTGCCAGTACATCAGCGGGACTAGCGGGAGTGGTCACCGGGGAGCTGTTTTTT.